This TCR beta chain was obtained from a study of shared T cell receptors in the human thymus. Assay: immunoSEQ multiplex PCR; the TCRdb copy retains only in-frame clones and omits some. The sample contains 550,000 to 800,000 clones, 75% to 90% of which appear only once. This CDR3 spans 17 amino acids. J lost 2 bases, V lost 5 bases, and 5 bases had no gene match. CDR1 is MNHEY, CDR2 SMNVEV, per germline (reference sequence). The sample also formed part of further work on human thymus T cells. That source notes: Donors were healthy Finnish infants having corrective surgery for congenital heart defects. Corrective cardiac operations yielded the resected thymus tissue. Highly overlapping thymic repertoires among unrelated individuals were reported in related research.

The source of this sequence is a girl younger than two with a congenital heart defect. Specimen: thymocytes. The gene calls are TRBV27 and TRBJ2-3, with 15 nucleotides matching TRBD2. The CDR3 protein is CASSPGLAGGSTDTQYF. CDR3 DNA sequence: TGTGCCAGCAGTCCGGGACTAGCGGGGGGATCCACAGATACGCAGTATTTT.